This TCR beta chain was captured in a study of T-cell memory formation after mild COVID-19. As for the study in general: For the most part, TCR clusters were specific to one donor. Study conclusions and caveats: Pre-infection memory contained some responding clones, which suggested that cross-reactive memory had joined. Among clones peaking at day 37 in the second wave, SARS-CoV-2 specificity remained unconfirmed.

MiXCR, run by TCRdb on the 5' RACE reads, gives a single entry per CDR3 protein. The sample lists about 270,000 distinct CDR3 sequences, 16% occurring once. The CDR3 contains 15 residues. The germline V gene has CDR1 SGHTA and CDR2 FQGNSA. V was pared by 4 bases and J by 8 bases, with 20 bases between. This clonotype was detected a few times. Its antigen is unidentified. The material sequenced was PBMCs or a T cell subset sorted from them (not recorded which). The chain links TRBV7-2 to TRBJ1-2; D remains unclear. The receptor comes from a man aged 18 to 29 who had mild COVID-19 (a few samples of this study predate the infection). Cell type and time point are not known. The CDR3 sequence is CASSSSVISHGGYTF. CDR3 DNA sequence: TGTGCCAGCAGCTCCAGCGTTATATCTCACGGGGGCTACACCTTC.